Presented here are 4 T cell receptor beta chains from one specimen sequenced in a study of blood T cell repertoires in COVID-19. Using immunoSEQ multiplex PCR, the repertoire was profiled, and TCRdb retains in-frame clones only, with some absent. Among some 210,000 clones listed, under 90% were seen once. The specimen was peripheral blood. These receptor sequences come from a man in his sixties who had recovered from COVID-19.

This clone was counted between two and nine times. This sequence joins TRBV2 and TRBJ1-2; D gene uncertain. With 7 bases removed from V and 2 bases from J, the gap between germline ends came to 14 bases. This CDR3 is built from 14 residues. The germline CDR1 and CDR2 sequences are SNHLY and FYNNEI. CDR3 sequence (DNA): TGTGCCAGCAAACGGTCCCTCTTGAACTATGGCTACACCTTC. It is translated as CASKRSLLNYGYTF.

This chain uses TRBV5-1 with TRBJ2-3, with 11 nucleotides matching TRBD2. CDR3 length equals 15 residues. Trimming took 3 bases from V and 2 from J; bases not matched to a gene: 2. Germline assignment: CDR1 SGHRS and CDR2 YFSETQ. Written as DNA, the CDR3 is TGCGCCAGCAGCTCTAGCGGGGGGTCCACAGATACGCAGTATTTT. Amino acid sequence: CASSSSGGSTDTQYF.

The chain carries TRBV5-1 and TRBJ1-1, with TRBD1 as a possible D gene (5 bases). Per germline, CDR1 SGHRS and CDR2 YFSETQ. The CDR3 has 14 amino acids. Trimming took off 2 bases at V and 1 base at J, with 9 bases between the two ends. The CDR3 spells CASSLTGGNTEAFF. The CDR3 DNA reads TGCGCCAGCAGCTTAACGGGGGGGAACACTGAAGCTTTCTTT. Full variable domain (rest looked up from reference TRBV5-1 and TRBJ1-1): KAGVTQTPRYLIKTRGQQVTLSCSPISGHRSVSWYQQTPGQGLQFLFEYFSETQRNKGNFPGRFSGRQFSNSRSEMNVSTLELGDSALYLCASSLTGGNTEAFFGQGTRLTVV.

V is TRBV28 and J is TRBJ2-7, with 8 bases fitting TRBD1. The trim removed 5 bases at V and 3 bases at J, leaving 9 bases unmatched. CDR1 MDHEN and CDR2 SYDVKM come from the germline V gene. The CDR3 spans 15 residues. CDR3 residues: CASSPLTGDGYEQYF. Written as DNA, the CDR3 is TGTGCCAGCAGTCCTTTGACAGGGGACGGCTACGAGCAGTACTTC.